This T cell receptor beta chain was identified in a study of CXCR3-negative and CXCR3-positive naive CD8 T cells. Of note for this clonotype: Its antigen is as yet unknown.

The CDR3 runs 15 residues. With UMI labels, 5' RACE was used to prepare the TRB cDNA libraries. Following a re-call of the 5' RACE reads, TCRdb has one entry per CDR3 protein and lacks DNA. Its table lists over 100,000 distinct CDR3 sequences. CD45RO-CCR7+CD27+CD95- marked naive CD8+ T cells. Findings of the study overall: High diversity, comparable across both naive subsets, contrasted with much lower diversity in memory CD8+ cells. Memory cells showed distinct TRBV-TRBJ patterns, while the two naive subsets matched. More hydrophobic TRB CDR3s were found in CXCR3-positive naive cells than in CXCR3-negative naive cells.

The sample was naive CXCR3- CD8+ T cells from blood. Stated subset: CD45RO-CCR7+CD27+CD95- naive CD8+ T cells lacking CXCR3 (TNR3-). The chain is built from TRBV12-3 or TRBV12-4 and TRBJ2-1; TCRdb's D gene call, TRBD2, goes unchecked for lack of DNA. This sequence originates from a human donor in good health. Some clones in this sample may be carry-over from other donors' samples. CDR3 in amino acids: CASSLLAGFYNEQFF.